The subject of this entry is one T cell receptor beta chain. Its binding antigen is unknown. No much larger clone is present one base from it, and per-base qualities are unavailable. The V end gives up 2 bases and the J end 3 bases, leaving 2 bases in the junction not matched to a gene. Including cysteine and phenylalanine, the CDR3 has 15 amino acids. Only the CDR3 portion is preserved as DNA: 45 bases, with reading frame beginning at the first base. This sample is part of a study of blood T cells in healthy people across ages (dated by TCRdb to 2014 to 2015). A note on the overall study: Template switching captured roughly one uniquely barcoded TCR beta cDNA molecule per two T cells in model experiments. Using deep sequencing normalized with unique cDNA molecular identifiers, the study measured how TCR beta repertoire diversity changes with age. Donors were grouped into four age groups: young (average approximately 16 years), middle-aged (around 39), aged (about 60) and long-lived (around 82). To avoid experimental bias, donors of different ages were spread randomly across the sequencing lanes. Two additional independent replicas of 1 million unique cDNA reads from the same blood draw were analyzed for two donors (one aged 18 to 29 and one aged 80 or older). Here is what the overall study found, with its caveats: Because profiling used bulk unsorted PBMCs, naive and antigen-experienced compartments could not be compared conclusively. The CMV infection status of donors was not known, potentially confounding age-related changes in expanded clonotypes. A strong correlation was found between observed TCR beta diversity and the percentage of naive T cells measured by flow cytometry. As age increased, observed TCR beta diversity per million T cells dropped in a roughly linear way, and a significant reduction was already evident by age 40. The long-lived group showed more naive CD4+ T cells, fewer expanded clones and increased TCR diversity than the aged group, suggesting age selection. Total diversity estimates from one million sequenced T cells were considered lower bounds and underestimates.

Systemically healthy Caucasian individuals from Russia, 35 to 50 in total and aged about 6 to 100 years, were included as donors. Each donor gave 8 to 10 milliliters of peripheral blood, drawn into EDTA-treated Vacutainer tubes. Ficoll-Paque density-gradient centrifugation was used to isolate PBMCs, with at least 6.5 million per sample. Total RNA was extracted from PBMCs with Trizol reagent, with at least 6 micrograms obtained per sample. For every donor, an aliquot of PBMCs went through flow cytometry to measure the percentages of naive CD45RAhigh/CD27high T cells. Receptor libraries were prepared by 5' RACE. The data were produced on an Illumina HiSeq 2500. A second PCR of roughly 6 to 12 cycles was run with a J-beta primer mix and a sample-barcoded 5' primer. A template-switch 5' adaptor carrying 12 random nucleotides introduced a unique molecular identifier onto each TCR beta cDNA molecule. At least 3 million CDR3-containing paired-end reads were obtained from each sample. The Mint cDNA synthesis kit, primed by a TRBC-specific oligonucleotide, was used to synthesize first-strand cDNA from all RNA. Following uracil-DNA glycosylase treatment, all cDNA underwent a first 18-cycle PCR with the universal primers M1SS and BC2_uni_R. Regarding the original processing steps: Each sample was normalized by randomly selecting 1 million high-quality reads, each carrying a distinct molecular identifier. Instead of being binned into consensus sequences, reads that shared molecular identifiers were thrown out. MiTCR, set to a Q25 quality threshold and the strictest error-elimination algorithm, was used for CDR3 identification, clonotype clustering and error correction. A nonparametric unseen species model with Euler transformation was used to estimate lower-bound total TCR beta diversity. TCRdb cleaned the public reads at Q25 with fastp, built clones with MiXCR and kept in-frame beta chains. When rows share a CDR3 protein, they turn into one entry using the most common DNA and genes. The V and J calls were determined by TCRdb, not by the authors. Counted in this sample were about 1.8 million distinct CDR3 sequences; roughly 49% of them appeared once. 2.1% of the sample lies in the top ten.

This clonotype was sampled from a woman between 40 and 55 years old in good health. Here the chain combines TRBV12-3 or TRBV12-4 and TRBJ2-7; 12 junctional bases match TRBD2. Sequencing input: blood. The nucleotides read TGTGCCAGCAGTTTACCTAGCGGGGGGGTCTACGAGCAGTACTTC. It specifies CASSLPSGGVYEQYF.